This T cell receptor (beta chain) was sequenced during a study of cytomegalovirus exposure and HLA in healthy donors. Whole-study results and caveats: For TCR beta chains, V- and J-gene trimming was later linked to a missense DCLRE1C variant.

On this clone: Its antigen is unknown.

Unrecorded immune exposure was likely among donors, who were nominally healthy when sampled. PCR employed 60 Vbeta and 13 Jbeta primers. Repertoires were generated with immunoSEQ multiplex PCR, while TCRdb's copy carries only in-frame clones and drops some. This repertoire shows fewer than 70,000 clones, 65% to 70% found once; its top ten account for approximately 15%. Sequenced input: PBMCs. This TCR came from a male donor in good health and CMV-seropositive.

The CDR3 protein is CASSLAKGVVFDEQFF. DNA of the CDR3: TGCGCCAGCAGCTTGGCTAAAGGGGTTGTATTTGATGAGCAGTTCTTC. This rearrangement joins TRBV5-1 to TRBJ2-1; possibly TRBD1 for D (5 bases). There are 16 residues in the CDR3. From germline, CDR1 is SGHRS and CDR2 YFSETQ. V dropped 0 bases and J dropped 8 bases, with 18 bases sitting between them.